One sample yielded the 15 T cell receptor beta chains listed below, sequenced in a study of blood T cell repertoires in COVID-19. The repertoire was sequenced with immunoSEQ multiplex PCR; TCRdb's copy has only in-frame clones and lacks some. The table records roughly 200,000 clones, about nine tenths of them present only once. The specimen sequenced was peripheral blood. The source of these receptors is a woman in her twenties or thirties with acute or convalescent COVID-19.

The rearrangement joins TRBV21-1 to TRBJ1-2; the DNA was not used to check the table's D call, TRBD1. TRBV21-1 represents a pseudogene. This CDR3 has 12 residues. CDR3 bases: TGTGCCAGCAAGAGGACAGTTTATGGCTACACCTTC. It encodes CASKRTVYGYTF.

The genes are TRBV7-6 and TRBJ2-2; D might be TRBD2 (5 bases). Trimming took off 5 bases at V and 5 bases at J, with 21 bases between the two ends. Germline-derived CDR1 and CDR2 are SGHVS and FNYEAQ. This CDR3 is built from 17 residues. As DNA, the CDR3 is TGTGCCAGCAGCGCAATTGAAACGGGAATTGATACCGGGGAGCTGTTTTTT. It specifies CASSAIETGIDTGELFF.

The CDR3 loop is CASSVAPQIQETQYF. The CDR3 DNA reads TGTGCCAGCAGCGTAGCCCCCCAGATACAAGAGACCCAGTACTTC. The rearrangement uses TRBV9 and TRBJ2-5; no definite D call. CDR3 length equals 15 residues. Germline V CDR1 and CDR2: SGDLS, YYNGEE. V dropped 0 bases and J dropped 2 bases, with 11 bases sitting between them. Variable domain in full (rest from reference TRBV9 and TRBJ2-5): DSGVTQTPKHLITATGQRVTLRCSPRSGDLSVYWYQQSLDQGLQFLIQYYNGEERAKGNILERFSAQQFPDLHSELNLSSLELGDSALYFCASSVAPQIQETQYFGPGTRLLVL.

The V gene is TRBV6-5, the J gene TRBJ2-7; 10 bases match TRBD2. CDR1 MNHEY and CDR2 SVGAGI come from the germline V gene. Unmatched junction bases numbered 9, after V lost 9 bases and J lost 4 bases. The CDR3 runs 14 residues. CDR3 in amino acids: CASWGRTSGYEQYF. In nucleotides, the CDR3 is TGTGCCAGTTGGGGGAGGACTAGCGGATACGAGCAGTACTTC.

DNA for the CDR3: TGTGCCAGCAGCCTGCGACTAGCGGGAGAGCAGTTCTTC. Protein product: CASSLRLAGEQFF. The gene calls are TRBV7-9 and TRBJ2-1; TRBD2 agrees at 11 bases. Looked up from germline, CDR1 is SEHNR and CDR2 is FQNEAQ (reference sequence). CDR3 length equals 13 residues. Losses at the gene ends were 5 bases for V and 10 bases for J; bases not matched to a gene: 4.

The chain combines TRBV5-1 with TRBJ2-7, with 12 bases aligning to TRBD1. This CDR3 has 14 residues. With V trimmed by 7 bases and J by 6 bases, 8 bases remained unmatched. Germline CDR1 and CDR2: SGHRS and YFSETQ. CDR3 DNA: TGCGCCAGCGCTCCCGGGACAGGGGGCCTCGAGCAGTACTTC. Amino acids: CASAPGTGGLEQYF.

This chain links TRBV11-2 with TRBJ2-3; 9 nucleotides agree with TRBD2. The V and J ends lost 3 bases and 2 bases, in that order; junction bases with no gene match: 3. Looked up from germline, CDR1 is SGHAT and CDR2 is FQNNGV. The CDR3 extends over 15 amino acids. CDR3 protein: CASSFSGRLTDTQYF. CDR3 nucleotides: TGTGCCAGCAGCTTCAGCGGGAGGCTCACAGATACGCAGTATTTT.

In DNA form, the CDR3 reads TGTGCCAGCAGCGGTCGGCGGTACGAGCAGTACTTC. This gives the protein CASSGRRYEQYF. The V gene is TRBV11-2, the J gene TRBJ2-7; D is unclear. Trimming pared 5 bases from V and 4 bases from J, leaving 9 bases between. CDR1 is SGHAT and CDR2 is FQNNGV in the germline V gene. This CDR3 region has 12 residues.

V usage is TRBV4-1 and J usage is TRBJ2-1, with D possibly being TRBD2 (7 bases). The V end lost 1 base, the J end lost 11 bases, and 18 bases lay between the germline ends. The germline V gene encodes CDR1 MGHRA and CDR2 YSYEKL. This CDR3 has 15 amino acids. As DNA, the CDR3 is TGCGCCAGCAGCCAAGTCACCATGGGGGGGGCCCAGCAGTTCTTC. Amino acids: CASSQVTMGGAQQFF.

V and J are TRBV4-1 and TRBJ2-1; D unclear. The length of the CDR3 is 11 residues. V lost 1 base, J lost 13 bases, and 8 bases lay in between. From germline, CDR1 is MGHRA and CDR2 YSYEKL. The CDR3 is CASSQGETQFF. The DNA for the CDR3 is TGCGCCAGCAGCCAAGGAGAGACTCAGTTCTTC.

This chain joins TRBV28 and TRBJ2-3; 9 nucleotides match TRBD2. The germline V gene encodes CDR1 MDHEN and CDR2 SYDVKM. The V segment lost 5 bases and the J segment 6 bases; nucleotides outside the gene matches: 12. CDR3 length: 16 residues. For the CDR3, the DNA is TGTGCCAGCAGTCCCCCCGGGACTAGCATCCTGGATACGCAGTATTTT. The encoded protein is CASSPPGTSILDTQYF.

The chain joins TRBV11-2 to TRBJ2-7; a weak D match, TRBD1 (6 bases). There are 16 residues in the CDR3. V was shortened by 7 bases and J by 3 bases, with 22 bases between the two germline ends. CDR1 and CDR2 (germline): SGHAT, FQNNGV. The chain's CDR3 is CASTLIWTEENYEQYF. In DNA form, the CDR3 reads TGTGCCAGCACCCTAATCTGGACAGAAGAAAACTACGAGCAGTACTTC.

This clone was found once. V and J are TRBV18 and TRBJ2-2; D is possibly TRBD1 (5 bases). Germline assignment: CDR1 KGHSH and CDR2 LQKENI. V was trimmed by 2 bases and J by 1 base, leaving 11 bases between them. The CDR3 contains 16 residues. The CDR3 DNA reads as TGTGCCAGCTCACCATTAGGGGTAAAGAACACCGGGGAGCTGTTTTTT. It encodes CASSPLGVKNTGELFF. Full variable domain (missing parts from reference TRBV18 and TRBJ2-2): NAGVMQNPRHLVRRRGQEARLRCSPMKGHSHVYWYRQLPEEGLKFMVYLQKENIIDESGMPKERFSAEFPKEGPSILRIQQVVRGDSAAYFCASSPLGVKNTGELFFGEGSRLTVL.

The chain joins TRBV28 to TRBJ2-3; D is possibly TRBD2 (6 bases). CDR1 and CDR2 from the germline V gene are MDHEN and SYDVKM. This CDR3 comprises 14 residues. Trimming cost V 6 bases and J 1 base, with 11 bases left between them. The CDR3 protein is CASSAGGRTDTQYF. For the CDR3, the DNA is TGTGCCAGCAGCGCCGGAGGGCGCACAGATACGCAGTATTTT. The variable domain in full, with the rest retrieved from reference TRBV28 and TRBJ2-3, is DVKVTQSSRYLVKRTGEKVFLECVQDMDHENMFWYRQDPGLGLRLIYFSYDVKMKEKGDIPEGYSVSREKKERFSLILESASTNQTSMYLCASSAGGRTDTQYFGPGTRLTVL.

In this sample, this clone turned up once. J is TRBJ2-7 and V is TRBV12-3 or TRBV12-4; D gene unclear. The V end lost 6 bases, the J end lost 3 bases, and 9 bases lay between the germline ends. The length of the CDR3 is 12 residues. CDR3 region: CASSPRYYEQYF. CDR3 DNA sequence: TGTGCCAGCAGCCCTCGTTACTACGAGCAGTACTTC.